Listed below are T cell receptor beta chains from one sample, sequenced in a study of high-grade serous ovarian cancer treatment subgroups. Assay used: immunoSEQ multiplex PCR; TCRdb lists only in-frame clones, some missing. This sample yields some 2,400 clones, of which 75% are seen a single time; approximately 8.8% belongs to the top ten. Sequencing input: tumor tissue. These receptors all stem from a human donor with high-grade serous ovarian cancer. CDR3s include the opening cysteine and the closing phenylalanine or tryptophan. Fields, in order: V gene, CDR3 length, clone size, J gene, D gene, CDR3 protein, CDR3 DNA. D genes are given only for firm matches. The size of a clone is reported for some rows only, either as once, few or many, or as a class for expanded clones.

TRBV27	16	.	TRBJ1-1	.	CASAAGSGPMNTEAFF	TGTGCCAGCGCCGCCGGTTCAGGGCCTATGAACACTGAAGCTTTCTTT
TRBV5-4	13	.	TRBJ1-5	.	CASSPGGNQPQHF	TGTGCCAGCAGCCCGGGGGGCAATCAGCCCCAGCATTTT
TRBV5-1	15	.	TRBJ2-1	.	CASSLGLTAINEQFF	TGCGCCAGCAGCTTGGGACTGACAGCCATCAATGAGCAGTTCTTC
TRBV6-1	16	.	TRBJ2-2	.	CASSVSQTLNTGELFF	TGTGCCAGCAGTGTATCTCAGACACTGAACACCGGGGAGCTGTTTTTT
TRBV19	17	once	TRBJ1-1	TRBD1	CASSILPGQALAAEAFF	TGTGCCAGTAGTATTCTACCGGGACAGGCCTTAGCGGCTGAAGCTTTCTTT
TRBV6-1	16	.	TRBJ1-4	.	CASSEVGGGLAEKLFF	TGTGCCAGCAGTGAAGTGGGGGGAGGGCTTGCTGAAAAACTGTTTTTT
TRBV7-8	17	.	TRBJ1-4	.	CASSSPGTRTQHEKLFF	TGTGCCAGCAGCTCCCCTGGGACACGAACCCAACATGAAAAACTGTTTTTT
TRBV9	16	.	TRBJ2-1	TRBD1	CASSSHRDRGENEQFF	TGTGCCAGCAGCTCACACCGGGACAGGGGGGAAAATGAGCAGTTCTTC
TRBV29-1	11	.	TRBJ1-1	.	CSAYLNTEAFF	TGCAGCGCCTACTTGAACACTGAAGCTTTCTTT
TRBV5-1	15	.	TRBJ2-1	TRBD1	CASVLGTGDYNEQFF	TGCGCCAGCGTCCTTGGGACAGGAGACTACAATGAGCAGTTCTTC
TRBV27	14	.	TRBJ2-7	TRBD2	CASTRSGGGNEQYF	TGTGCCAGCACTCGTAGCGGGGGGGGGAACGAGCAGTACTTC
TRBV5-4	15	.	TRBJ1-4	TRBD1	CASSYRGGTNEKLFF	TGTGCCAGCAGCTACAGGGGCGGAACTAATGAAAAACTGTTTTTT
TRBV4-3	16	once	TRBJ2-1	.	CASSQELLGAINEQFF	TGCGCCAGCAGCCAAGAGTTATTGGGGGCCATCAATGAGCAGTTCTTC
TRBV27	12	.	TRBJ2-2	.	CASSLSSGELFF	TGTGCCAGCAGTTTATCGAGCGGGGAGCTGTTTTTT
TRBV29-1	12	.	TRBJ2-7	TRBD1	CSAGTGTYEQYF	TGCAGCGCTGGGACAGGGACCTACGAGCAGTACTTC
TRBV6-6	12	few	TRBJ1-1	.	CASNTGLTEAFF	TGTGCCAGCAATACAGGGCTGACTGAAGCTTTCTTT
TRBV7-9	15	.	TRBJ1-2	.	CASSSRGGDLRGYTF	TGTGCCAGCAGCTCAAGGGGCGGGGATTTACGCGGCTACACCTTC
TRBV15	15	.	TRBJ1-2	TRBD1	CATSGNRGRNYGYTF	TGTGCCACCAGCGGAAACAGGGGGCGCAACTATGGCTACACCTTC